Here is one T cell receptor beta chain with its context. The antigen is undetermined. This sample is part of a study of cytomegalovirus exposure and HLA in healthy donors. Researchers ran the PCR with 60 Vbeta and 13 Jbeta primers. This table comes from immunoSEQ multiplex PCR, and its TCRdb copy is limited to in-frame clones, with some not included. The ten most abundant clones cover about a sixth of a sample with around 50,000 clones. General study findings and limits: Highly shared sequence variants in one cluster were likely a sequencing artifact. Using a false discovery rate of 0.05, a later analysis showed that some 16,000 TCR beta sequences were associated with HLA alleles. In a later analysis, an Asian-associated ancestry cluster reportedly showed fewer N-insertions than the approximately 660-donor mean.

The V segment lost 5 bases and the J segment 4 bases; nucleotides outside the gene matches: 10. This CDR3 region has 16 residues. Germline CDR1 is SGHRS and CDR2 is YFSETQ. This receptor was obtained from a male donor in good health and CMV-seronegative. The chain employs TRBV5-1 and TRBJ2-3; TRBD1 aligns across 10 bases. The sample consisted of PBMCs. The CDR3 spells CASRGFGTGASDTQYF. The CDR3 bases are TGCGCCAGCAGAGGTTTCGGGACAGGGGCATCAGATACGCAGTATTTT.